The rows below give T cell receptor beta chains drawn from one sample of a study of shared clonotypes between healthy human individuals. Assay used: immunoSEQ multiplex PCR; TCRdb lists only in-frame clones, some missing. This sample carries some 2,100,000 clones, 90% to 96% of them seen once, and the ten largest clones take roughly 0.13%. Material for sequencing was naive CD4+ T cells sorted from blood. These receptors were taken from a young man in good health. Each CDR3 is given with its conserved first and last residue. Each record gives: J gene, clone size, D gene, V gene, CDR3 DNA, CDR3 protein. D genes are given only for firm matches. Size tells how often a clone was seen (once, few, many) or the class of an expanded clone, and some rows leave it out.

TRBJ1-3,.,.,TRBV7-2,TGTGCCAGCAGCTTAGTGTCCTCTGGAAACACCATATATTTT,CASSLVSSGNTIYF
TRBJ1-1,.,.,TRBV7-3,TGTGCCAGCAGCCTTAGAATGAACACTGAAGCTTTCTTT,CASSLRMNTEAFF
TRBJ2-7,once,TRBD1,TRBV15,TGTGCCACCAGCTCAAACAGGGGCCCCTACGAGCAGTACTTC,CATSSNRGPYEQYF
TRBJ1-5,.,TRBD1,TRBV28,TGTGCCAGCAGGACAGGGATAAGCAATCAGCCCCAGCATTTT,CASRTGISNQPQHF
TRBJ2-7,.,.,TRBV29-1,TGCAGCGCCTACCAGGGGAGGGACGAGCAGTACTTC,CSAYQGRDEQYF
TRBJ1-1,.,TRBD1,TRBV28,TGTGCCAGCACCGAGGGGGCGCGGGACACTGAAGCTTTCTTT,CASTEGARDTEAFF
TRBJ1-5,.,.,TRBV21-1,TGTGCCAGCAGCCACACCCCAGGACAGGGGCCCAAGCCCCAGCATTTT,CASSHTPGQGPKPQHF
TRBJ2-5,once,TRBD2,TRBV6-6,TGTGCCAGCAGTGGACGGGGGGTACAAGAGACCCAGTACTTC,CASSGRGVQETQYF
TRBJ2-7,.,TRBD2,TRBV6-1,TGTGCCAGCAACCGGGAGGGTAGCGGGGCCTACGAGCAGTACTTC,CASNREGSGAYEQYF
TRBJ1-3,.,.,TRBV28,TGTGCCAGCAGATCAGACGGCAGCGGGAACACCATATATTTT,CASRSDGSGNTIYF
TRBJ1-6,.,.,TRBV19,TGTGCCAGTAGCGGGGCCCAGCCCGTGCATTCACCCCTCCACTTT,CASSGAQPVHSPLHF
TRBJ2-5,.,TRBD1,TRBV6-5,TGTGCCAGCAGTTATACAAGGACAGGGCATCAAGAGACCCAGTACTTC,CASSYTRTGHQETQYF
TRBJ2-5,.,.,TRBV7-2,TGTGCCAGCAGCTTCGTAGGGATGGCTGAGACCCAGTACTTC,CASSFVGMAETQYF
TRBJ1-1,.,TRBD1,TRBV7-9,TGTGCCAGCAGTCGGGACAGGGTGAACACTGAAGCTTTCTTT,CASSRDRVNTEAFF
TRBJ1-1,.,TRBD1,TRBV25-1,TGTGCCAGCAGTGCCGGACAGGGGAGGAGCACTGAAGCTTTCTTT,CASSAGQGRSTEAFF
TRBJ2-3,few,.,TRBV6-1,TGTGCCAGCGGCTGGCTAACTAAAACAGATACGCAGTATTTT,CASGWLTKTDTQYF
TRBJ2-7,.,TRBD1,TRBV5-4,TGTGCCAGCAGCTTGAGGGTATCCGGGACAGGGGTCTACGAGCAGTACTTC,CASSLRVSGTGVYEQYF
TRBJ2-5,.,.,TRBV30,TGTGCCTGGAGTGAAGGGCCGATGGTGGGGACCCAGTACTTC,CAWSEGPMVGTQYF
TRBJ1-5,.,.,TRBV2,TGTGCCAGCAGTGATCGGGGGGCCGCTCAGCCCCAGCATTTT,CASSDRGAAQPQHF
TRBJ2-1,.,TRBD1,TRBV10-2,TGCGCCAGCAGTGAGTTTGGGACAGGGGTAGTTGTAGCCTACAATGAGCAGTTCTTC,CASSEFGTGVVVAYNEQFF
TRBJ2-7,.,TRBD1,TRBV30,TGTGCCTGGAGTACAAACAGGGGCGAGCAGTACTTC,CAWSTNRGEQYF
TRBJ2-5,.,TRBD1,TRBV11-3,TGTGCCAGCAGTTGTCCGGGACAGGTCGACCAAGAGACCCAGTACTTC,CASSCPGQVDQETQYF
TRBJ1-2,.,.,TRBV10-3,TGTGCCATCAGTTTGGGACAAGACTATGGCTACACCTTC,CAISLGQDYGYTF
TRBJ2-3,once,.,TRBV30,TGTGCCTGGAGTGTGTCACAGGGAGGTATTGATACGCAGTATTTT,CAWSVSQGGIDTQYF
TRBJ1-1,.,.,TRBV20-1,TGCAGTGCTTTGCGGACTGAAGCTTTCTTT,CSALRTEAFF
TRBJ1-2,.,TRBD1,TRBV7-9,TGTGCCAGCAGCGAGACAGGGTACTATGGCTACACCTTC,CASSETGYYGYTF
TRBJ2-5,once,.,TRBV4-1,TGCGCCAGCAGCCAAATGGGAGAGACCCAGTACTTC,CASSQMGETQYF
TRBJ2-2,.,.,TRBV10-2,TGCGCCAGCAAGGAGGGGTACACCGGGGAGCTGTTTTTT,CASKEGYTGELFF
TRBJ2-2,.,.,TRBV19,TGTGCCAGTAGTCGACAGTCGATGAACACCGGGGAGCTGTTTTTT,CASSRQSMNTGELFF
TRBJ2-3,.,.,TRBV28,TGTGCCAGCAGCCGGGCCCTTAAAACAGATACGCAGTATTTT,CASSRALKTDTQYF
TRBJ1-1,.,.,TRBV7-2,TGTGCCAGCAGCTTACGAGGGAACACTGAAGCTTTCTTT,CASSLRGNTEAFF
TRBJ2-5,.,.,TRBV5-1,TGCGCCAGCAGCTTGCAGGGTGGATTGGAGACCCAGTACTTC,CASSLQGGLETQYF
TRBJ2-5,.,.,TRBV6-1,TGTGCCAGCATGGACATTACTAAAGAGACCCAGTACTTC,CASMDITKETQYF
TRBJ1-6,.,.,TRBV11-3,TGTGCCAGCAGCTTGCGGGGCGACTTTAATTCACCCCTCCACTTT,CASSLRGDFNSPLHF
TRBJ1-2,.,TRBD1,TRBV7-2,TGTGCCAGCAGCTCATCGCACAGGGGGCAGTATGGCTACACCTTC,CASSSSHRGQYGYTF
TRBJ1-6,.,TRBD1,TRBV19,TGTGCCAGTACCTTATGGGGACAGAGCTCCTATAATTCACCCCTCCACTTT,CASTLWGQSSYNSPLHF
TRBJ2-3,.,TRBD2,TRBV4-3,TGCGCCAGCAGCAAAACTAGCGGGACTCTCGATACGCAGTATTTT,CASSKTSGTLDTQYF
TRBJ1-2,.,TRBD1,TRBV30,TGTGCCTGGAGTGTATCTAGGGGGACCTACAGGGGCTTTAACTATGGCTACACCTTC,CAWSVSRGTYRGFNYGYTF
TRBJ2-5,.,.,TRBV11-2,TGTGCCAGCAGCTTGGGCGAGACCCAGTACTTC,CASSLGETQYF
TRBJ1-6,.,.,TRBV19,TGTGCCAGTAGTACCGCGGGGGATTCACCCCTCCACTTT,CASSTAGDSPLHF
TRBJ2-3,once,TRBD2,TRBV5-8,TGTGCCAGCAGCTTGGAGGGAAGCGGGGGCACAGATACGCAGTATTTT,CASSLEGSGGTDTQYF
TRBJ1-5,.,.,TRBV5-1,TGCGCCAGCAGCTCGGGTGACACCGGGAATCAGCCCCAGCATTTT,CASSSGDTGNQPQHF
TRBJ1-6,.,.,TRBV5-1,TGCGCCAGCAGCTTGGCTCACCTAGGGGTATCCTATAATTCACCCCTCCACTTT,CASSLAHLGVSYNSPLHF
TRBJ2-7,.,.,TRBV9,TGTGCCAGCAGCCCCCAGGGTTACGAGCAGTACTTC,CASSPQGYEQYF
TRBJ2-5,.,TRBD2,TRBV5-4,TGTGCCAGCAGCCCCGATAGCGGGGGGGCCAGGGAGACCCAGTACTTC,CASSPDSGGARETQYF
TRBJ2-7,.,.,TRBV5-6,TGTGCCAGCAGCTCCCGGACCGGCTCCTACGAGCAGTACTTC,CASSSRTGSYEQYF
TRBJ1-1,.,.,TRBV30,TGTGCCTGGAGTCGACTTTTTAACACTGAAGCTTTCTTT,CAWSRLFNTEAFF
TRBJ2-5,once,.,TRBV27,TGTGCCAGCAGTTGGGGGAAGATGTACCAAGAGACCCAGTACTTC,CASSWGKMYQETQYF
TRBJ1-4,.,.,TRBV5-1,TGCGCCAGCAGCTGGGGGAGGGCAACTAATGAAAAACTGTTTTTT,CASSWGRATNEKLFF
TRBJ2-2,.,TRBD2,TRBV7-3,TGTGCCAGCAGCCCTAGCGGGCTAGGTCCCCTGTTTTTT,CASSPSGLGPLFF
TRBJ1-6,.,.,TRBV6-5,TGTGCCAGCAGTTACTCGCGAGGAGCTCGGGCCCTCCACTTT,CASSYSRGARALHF
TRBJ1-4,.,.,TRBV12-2,TGTGCAAGTCGCTTAGACCGAGTTGCAACTAATGAAAAACTGTTTTTT,CASRLDRVATNEKLFF